This T cell receptor (beta chain) was observed in a study of T cells expressing NK-cell markers. Study overall: Serological testing identified most of the eight sequenced donors as HCMV-seropositive and one as seronegative.

TCRdb re-called the 5' RACE reads and gives one entry per CDR3 protein, without DNA. Recorded for this sample: roughly 420,000 distinct CDR3 sequences. As concerns this clonotype: Its antigen is not known.

The germline CDR1 and CDR2 sequences are SGDLS and YYNGEE. The CDR3 consists of 17 residues. Findings and limits, study-wide: The CD3+CD56-NKG2C+ fraction was also led by these clonotypes in several donors.

The sequenced material came from blood T cells: a sorted CD56 or NKG2C T cell subset, CD4+ or CD8+ T cells, or bulk PBMC T cells (not recorded which). The TCR comes from a woman between 18 and 75 years old in good health. The V call is TRBV9, the J call TRBJ1-2; absent DNA, TCRdb's TRBD1 call cannot be checked. The CDR3 is CASSVNPLTGKDYGYTF. Variable domain in full (rest from reference TRBV9 and TRBJ1-2): DSGVTQTPKHLITATGQRVTLRCSPRSGDLSVYWYQQSLDQGLQFLIQYYNGEERAKGNILERFSAQQFPDLHSELNLSSLELGDSALYFCASSVNPLTGKDYGYTFGSGTRLTVV.